Presented here are 8 T cell receptor beta chains from one specimen sequenced in a study of cytomegalovirus exposure and HLA in healthy donors. In the PCR, 60 Vbeta and 13 Jbeta primers were used. The protocol was immunoSEQ multiplex PCR, while the TCRdb copy is restricted to in-frame clones and leaves out a portion. Among fewer than 130,000 clones listed, around 88% were seen once. The sequenced material came from PBMCs. The receptor set was obtained from a man aged 40-49 years in good health and CMV-seronegative.

The CDR3, as DNA: TGTGCCAGCAGTGGGGGACAGGGGTATAATCAGCCCCAGCATTTT. This gives the protein CASSGGQGYNQPQHF. The rearrangement links TRBV2 to TRBJ1-5, with 10 bases identical to TRBD1. Germline-derived CDR1 and CDR2 are SNHLY and FYNNEI. The CDR3 is 15 amino acids. V lost 4 bases and J lost 4; bases outside the gene matches: 4.

The chain employs TRBV18 and TRBJ2-7, with a weak D call TRBD2 (6 bases). V gave up 3 bases and J gave up 0 bases, with 12 bases separating them. Germline V CDR1 and CDR2: KGHSH, LQKENI. The CDR3 is 15 residues long. CDR3: CASSPSAGSSYEQYF. The CDR3 DNA is TGTGCCAGCTCACCCTCCGCGGGGAGCTCCTACGAGCAGTACTTC.

The V and J genes are TRBV23-1 and TRBJ2-7; 12 nucleotides match TRBD2. TRBV23-1 carries the ORF label, with uncertain function. This CDR3 comprises 15 residues. V dropped 0 bases and J dropped 4; count of bases not matched to a gene: 1. The CDR3 DNA is TGCGCCAGCAGTCAATCGACTAGCGGGGGTTACGAGCAGTACTTC. As protein: CASSQSTSGGYEQYF.

This clone was counted once. The rearrangement joins TRBV5-4 to TRBJ1-2; possible D gene TRBD1, 6 bases. V gave up 4 bases and J gave up 9 bases, with 19 bases separating them. Germline values: CDR1 SGHNT, CDR2 YYREEE (reference sequence). The CDR3 extends over 14 amino acids. The CDR3 nucleotides read TGTGCCAGCAGCCCTACAGGGAATCCCTTTAGCTACACCTTC. It is translated as CASSPTGNPFSYTF.

The V call is TRBV2, the J call TRBJ2-7; 8 positions match TRBD1. V shed 8 bases and J 0 bases; nucleotides not matched to a gene: 6. CDR1 SNHLY and CDR2 FYNNEI come from the germline V gene. The CDR3 length is 14 residues. Written as DNA, the CDR3 is TGTGCCAGCTCACCTCAGGGGGCCTCCTACGAGCAGTACTTC. This codes for CASSPQGASYEQYF.

V and J are TRBV2 and TRBJ2-2, with D tentatively TRBD1 (5 bases). Germline CDR1 SNHLY, CDR2 FYNNEI. V was clipped by 7 bases and J by 6 bases, with 15 bases between them. The CDR3 is 14 amino acids. The CDR3: CASTNGRVPGELFF. CDR3 sequence (DNA): TGTGCCAGCACTAATGGCAGGGTCCCCGGGGAGCTGTTTTTT.

The rearrangement links TRBV4-3 to TRBJ2-3, with D hard to call. The CDR3 is made up of 13 amino acids. Germline V gene lookup returns CDR1 LGHNA and CDR2 YSLEER. Trimming took off 2 bases at V and 2 bases at J, with 5 bases between the two ends. The CDR3 nucleotides read TGCGCCAGCAGCCAACAGAACACAGATACGCAGTATTTT. Amino acids: CASSQQNTDTQYF.

The chain joins TRBV5-6 to TRBJ2-1, with TRBD1 identical over 9 bases. The CDR3 sequence is 17 residues long. Germline V lookup: CDR1 SGHDT, CDR2 YYEEEE. J gave up 1 base and V 0 bases, and 5 bases lay outside the gene matches. The CDR3 here is CASSLGIDRGSYNEQFF. CDR3 coding DNA: TGTGCCAGCAGCTTGGGAATAGACAGGGGGTCCTACAATGAGCAGTTCTTC.